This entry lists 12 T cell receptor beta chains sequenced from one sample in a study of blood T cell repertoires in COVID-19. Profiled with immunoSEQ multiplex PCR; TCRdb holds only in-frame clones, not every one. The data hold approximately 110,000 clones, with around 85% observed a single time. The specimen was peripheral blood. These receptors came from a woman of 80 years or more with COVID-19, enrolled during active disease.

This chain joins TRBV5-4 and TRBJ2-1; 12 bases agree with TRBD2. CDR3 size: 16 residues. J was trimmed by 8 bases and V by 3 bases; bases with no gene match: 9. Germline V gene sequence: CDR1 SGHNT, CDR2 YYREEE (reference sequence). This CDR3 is CASSSDLAGGQDEQFF. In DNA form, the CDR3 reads TGTGCCAGCAGCTCCGATCTAGCGGGAGGGCAGGATGAGCAGTTCTTC.

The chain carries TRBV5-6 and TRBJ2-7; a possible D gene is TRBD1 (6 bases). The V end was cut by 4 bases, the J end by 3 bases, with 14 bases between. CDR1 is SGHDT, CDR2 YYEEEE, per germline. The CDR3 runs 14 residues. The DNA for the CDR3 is TGTGCCAGCAGCCTACAGGGCTCCTACTACGAGCAGTACTTC. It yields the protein CASSLQGSYYEQYF.

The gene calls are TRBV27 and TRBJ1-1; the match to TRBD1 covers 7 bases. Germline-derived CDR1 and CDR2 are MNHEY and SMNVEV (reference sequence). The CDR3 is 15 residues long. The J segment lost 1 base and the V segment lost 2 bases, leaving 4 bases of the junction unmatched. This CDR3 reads CASSLMAGGNTEAFF. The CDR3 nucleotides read TGTGCCAGCAGTTTAATGGCAGGGGGGAACACTGAAGCTTTCTTT.

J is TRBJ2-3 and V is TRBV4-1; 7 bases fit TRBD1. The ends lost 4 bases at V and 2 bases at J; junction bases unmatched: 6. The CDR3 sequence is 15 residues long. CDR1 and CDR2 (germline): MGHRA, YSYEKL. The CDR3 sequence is CASSLQGGVTDTQYF. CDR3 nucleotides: TGCGCCAGCAGCCTTCAAGGGGGCGTCACAGATACGCAGTATTTT.

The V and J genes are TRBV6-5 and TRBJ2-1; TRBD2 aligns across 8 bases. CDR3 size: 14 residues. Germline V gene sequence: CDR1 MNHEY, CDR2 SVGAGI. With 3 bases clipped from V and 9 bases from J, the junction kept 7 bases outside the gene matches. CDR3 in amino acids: CASSYGAGDSEQFF. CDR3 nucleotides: TGTGCCAGCAGTTATGGAGCGGGAGATTCTGAGCAGTTCTTC.

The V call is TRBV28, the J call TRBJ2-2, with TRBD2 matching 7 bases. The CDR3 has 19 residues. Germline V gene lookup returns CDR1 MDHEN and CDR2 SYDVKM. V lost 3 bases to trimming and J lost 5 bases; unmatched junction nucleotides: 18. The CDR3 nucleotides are TGTGCCAGCAGTTTCTATACCCTAGTGGGGGGGGATAGAACCGGGGAGCTGTTTTTT. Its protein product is CASSFYTLVGGDRTGELFF. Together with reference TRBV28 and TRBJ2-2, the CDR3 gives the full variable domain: DVKVTQSSRYLVKRTGEKVFLECVQDMDHENMFWYRQDPGLGLRLIYFSYDVKMKEKGDIPEGYSVSREKKERFSLILESASTNQTSMYLCASSFYTLVGGDRTGELFFGEGSRLTVL.

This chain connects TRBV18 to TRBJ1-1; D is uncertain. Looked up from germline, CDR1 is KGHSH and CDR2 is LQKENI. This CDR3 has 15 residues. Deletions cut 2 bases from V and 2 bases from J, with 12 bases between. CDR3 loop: CASSPGRAGNTEAFF. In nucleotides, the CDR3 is TGTGCCAGCTCACCAGGCCGAGCGGGTAACACTGAAGCTTTCTTT.

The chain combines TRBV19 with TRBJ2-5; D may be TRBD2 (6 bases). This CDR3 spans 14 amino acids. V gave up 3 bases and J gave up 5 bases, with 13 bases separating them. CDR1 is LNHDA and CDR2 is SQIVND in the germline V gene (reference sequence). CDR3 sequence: CASSILRDGETQYF. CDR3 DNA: TGTGCCAGTAGTATCTTGCGGGATGGGGAGACCCAGTACTTC.

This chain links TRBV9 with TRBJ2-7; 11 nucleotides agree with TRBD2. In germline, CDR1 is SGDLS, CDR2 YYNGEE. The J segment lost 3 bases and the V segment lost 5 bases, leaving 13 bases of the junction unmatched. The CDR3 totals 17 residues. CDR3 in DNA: TGTGCCAGCAGAGCTGAGGGGGGGACTAGCGGATACTACGAGCAGTACTTC. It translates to CASRAEGGTSGYYEQYF.

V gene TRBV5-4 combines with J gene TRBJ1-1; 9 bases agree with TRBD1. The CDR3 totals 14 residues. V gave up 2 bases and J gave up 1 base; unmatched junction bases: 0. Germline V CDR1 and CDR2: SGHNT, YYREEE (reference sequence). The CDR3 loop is CASSLQGANTEAFF. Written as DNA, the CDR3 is TGTGCCAGCAGCTTACAGGGGGCGAACACTGAAGCTTTCTTT.

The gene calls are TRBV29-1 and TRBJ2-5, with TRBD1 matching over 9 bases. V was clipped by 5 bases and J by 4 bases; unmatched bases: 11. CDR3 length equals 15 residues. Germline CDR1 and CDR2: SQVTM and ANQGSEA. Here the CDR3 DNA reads TGCAGCGTTCTTACCGGGACAGGGCAAGGAGAGACCCAGTACTTC. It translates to CSVLTGTGQGETQYF. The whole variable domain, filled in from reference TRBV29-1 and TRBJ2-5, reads SAVISQKPSRDICQRGTSLTIQCQVDSQVTMMFWYRQQPGQSLTLIATANQGSEATYESGFVIDKFPISRPNLTFSTLTVSNMSPEDSSIYLCSVLTGTGQGETQYFGPGTRLLVL.

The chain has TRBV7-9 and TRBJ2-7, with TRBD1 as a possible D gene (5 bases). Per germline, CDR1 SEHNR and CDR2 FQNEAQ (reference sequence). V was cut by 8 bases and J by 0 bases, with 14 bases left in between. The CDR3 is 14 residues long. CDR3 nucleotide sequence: TGTGCCAGCTCCATGCTAAGGGGCTCCTACGAGCAGTACTTC. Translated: CASSMLRGSYEQYF.